This record covers a single TCR beta chain. Germline V gene sequence: CDR1 MDHEN, CDR2 SYDVKM. This CDR3 is 15 amino acids long. With 6 bases clipped from V and 4 bases from J, the junction kept 8 bases outside the gene matches. Patients got ipilimumab 1 mg/kg beginning 14 to 28 days post-transplant. This sample stems from a study of ipilimumab plus nivolumab after autologous stem cell transplantation. Sequenced by immunoSEQ multiplex PCR; TCRdb stores in-frame clones only, minus some. The top ten clones hold more than 8.5% of a sample with 15,000 or so clones, 80% of them seen once. This TCR was sampled from a male donor with diffuse large B-cell lymphoma. The chain recombines TRBV28 with TRBJ2-1, with 8 bases aligning to TRBD1. The sample here was PBMCs, taken in a trial of ipilimumab plus nivolumab as post-transplant consolidation. CDR3 coding DNA: TGTGCCAGCAGCCGATCAGGGGGCAGATACAATGAGCAGTTCTTC. It encodes CASSRSGGRYNEQFF.